This T cell receptor (beta chain) was identified in a study of T-cell memory formation after mild COVID-19. This clonotype showed up just a few times. No antigen is known for it. Study-wide findings and caveats: CD4/CD8 balance held among clones contracting day 15 to 85, and later expanders leaned CD4+. Cross-reactive memory apparently joined, as some responding clones appeared in pre-infection memory.

TCRdb reprocessed the 5' RACE reads via MiXCR and lists one record per CDR3 protein. The sample shows 550,000 to 600,000 distinct CDR3 sequences, about 20% of them seen only once. The V gene end was trimmed by 0 bases and the J gene end by 2 bases; junction bases not matched to a gene: 5. Germline V gene data show CDR1 as DFQATT and CDR2 as SNEGSKA (reference sequence). The CDR3 totals 15 residues. The chain employs TRBV20-1 and TRBJ2-3; TRBD2 matches at 7 bases. Sequenced input: PBMCs or a T cell subset sorted from them (not recorded which). This clonotype originated in an adult woman who had mild COVID-19 (a few samples of this study predate the infection). Cell type and time point are not known. CDR3: CSAREGGRLTDTQYF. The CDR3 bases are TGCAGTGCTAGAGAGGGAGGGCGCCTCACAGATACGCAGTATTTT.